This is a list of T cell receptor beta chains from one sample in a study of cytomegalovirus exposure and HLA in healthy donors. Clones were sequenced by immunoSEQ multiplex PCR, and TCRdb holds only the in-frame ones, with some missing. This table has tens of thousands of clones, roughly 96% appearing once. Sequenced sample: PBMCs. These receptors were collected from a man younger than 35 in good health and CMV-seronegative. CDR3s include the opening cysteine and the closing phenylalanine or tryptophan. A D gene is named only where the DNA matches it firmly. Some rows have no size entry. The others give once, few or many, or a class for an expanded clone.

V: TRBV7-9; size: .; D: TRBD1; J: TRBJ2-5; CDR3: CASSLGAGTGEETQYF; DNA: TGTGCCAGCAGTTTAGGGGCGGGGACAGGAGAAGAGACCCAGTACTTC
V: TRBV10-3; size: .; D: TRBD1; J: TRBJ1-5; CDR3: CAISERPGQGNQPQHF; DNA: TGTGCCATCAGTGAGAGACCGGGACAGGGTAATCAGCCCCAGCATTTT
V: TRBV7-3; size: once; D: .; J: TRBJ2-3; CDR3: CASSLRGSGDTQYF; DNA: TGTGCCAGCAGCTTAAGAGGAAGTGGAGATACGCAGTATTTT
V: TRBV18; size: .; D: .; J: TRBJ1-4; CDR3: CASSPGKGYEKLFF; DNA: TGTGCCAGCTCACCTGGGAAGGGGTATGAAAAACTGTTTTTT
V: TRBV27; size: .; D: .; J: TRBJ2-7; CDR3: CASTGGNEQYF; DNA: TGTGCCAGCACTGGAGGCAACGAGCAGTACTTC
V: TRBV2; size: .; D: .; J: TRBJ1-1; CDR3: CASSPAGGSHTEAFF; DNA: TGTGCCAGCAGCCCGGCCGGCGGATCCCACACTGAAGCTTTCTTT
V: TRBV27; size: .; D: .; J: TRBJ2-3; CDR3: CASSSSPADTQYF; DNA: TGTGCCAGCAGCTCTAGCCCGGCAGATACGCAGTATTTT
V: TRBV30; size: .; D: TRBD1; J: TRBJ2-7; CDR3: CAWGQGGIEQYF; DNA: TGTGCCTGGGGACAGGGGGGAATTGAGCAGTACTTC
V: TRBV6-5; size: .; D: TRBD1; J: TRBJ1-6; CDR3: CASSYGQGWNSPLHF; DNA: TGTGCCAGCAGTTATGGACAGGGATGGAACTCACCCCTCCACTTT
V: TRBV20-1; size: .; D: .; J: TRBJ1-2; CDR3: CSAPMEGYTF; DNA: TGCAGTGCCCCTATGGAGGGCTACACCTTC
V: TRBV10-3; size: once; D: TRBD1; J: TRBJ2-7; CDR3: CAISESNRGTYEQYF; DNA: TGTGCCATCAGTGAGTCGAACAGGGGTACCTACGAGCAGTACTTC
V: TRBV28; size: .; D: TRBD1; J: TRBJ1-4; CDR3: CASSTGGSNEKLFF; DNA: TGTGCCAGCAGTACAGGGGGCTCTAATGAAAAACTGTTTTTT
V: TRBV10-2; size: .; D: TRBD1; J: TRBJ2-3; CDR3: CASSDQGASTDTQYF; DNA: TGCGCCAGCAGTGACCAGGGGGCTAGCACAGATACGCAGTATTTT
V: TRBV7-3; size: .; D: .; J: TRBJ2-1; CDR3: CASSSHGGGAAANEQFF; DNA: TGTGCCAGCAGCTCCCACGGGGGAGGCGCTGCGGCCAATGAGCAGTTCTTC
V: TRBV5-4; size: .; D: .; J: TRBJ2-3; CDR3: CASSQATPRADTQYF; DNA: TGTGCCAGCAGCCAGGCGACTCCGCGGGCGGATACGCAGTATTTT
V: TRBV1; size: .; D: .; J: TRBJ1-2; CDR3: CTSSQLGQGAYFGYTF; DNA: TGCACCAGCAGCCAACTGGGACAGGGGGCATACTTTGGCTACACCTTC
V: TRBV6-1; size: .; D: .; J: TRBJ2-1; CDR3: CASSVQEGGYNEQFF; DNA: TGTGCCAGCAGTGTTCAGGAGGGTGGCTACAATGAGCAGTTCTTC
V: TRBV19; size: .; D: TRBD2; J: TRBJ2-1; CDR3: CASSKASGSYNEQFF; DNA: TGTGCCAGTAGTAAGGCTAGCGGTTCCTACAATGAGCAGTTCTTC
V: TRBV6-4; size: .; D: TRBD2; J: TRBJ2-1; CDR3: CASSDSPSGSYNEQFF; DNA: TGTGCCAGCAGTGACTCCCCTAGCGGGTCCTACAATGAGCAGTTCTTC
V: TRBV2; size: .; D: .; J: TRBJ2-3; CDR3: CASSDNAGKADTQYF; DNA: TGTGCCAGCAGTGATAATGCAGGGAAAGCAGATACGCAGTATTTT
V: TRBV7-2; size: once; D: TRBD1; J: TRBJ1-2; CDR3: CASSPQGDYGYTF; DNA: TGTGCCAGCAGCCCACAGGGGGACTATGGCTACACCTTC
V: TRBV5-5; size: .; D: TRBD1; J: TRBJ1-5; CDR3: CASSLNQGVSGGPQHF; DNA: TGTGCCAGCAGCTTGAATCAGGGGGTGAGTGGTGGGCCCCAGCATTTT
V: TRBV19; size: few; D: .; J: TRBJ2-6; CDR3: CASTAGANVLTF; DNA: TGTGCCAGTACAGCTGGGGCCAACGTCCTGACTTTC
V: TRBV19; size: .; D: .; J: TRBJ1-5; CDR3: CASSDGISNQPQHF; DNA: TGTGCCAGTTCCGACGGGATTAGCAATCAGCCCCAGCATTTT
V: TRBV18; size: .; D: .; J: TRBJ2-1; CDR3: CASSLNGAPGNEQFF; DNA: TGTGCCAGCTCCCTAAACGGAGCCCCGGGTAATGAGCAGTTCTTC
V: TRBV4-2; size: .; D: .; J: TRBJ2-3; CDR3: CASSQVGSTDTQYF; DNA: TGTGCCAGCAGCCAAGTCGGGAGTACAGATACGCAGTATTTT
V: TRBV6-6; size: .; D: .; J: TRBJ2-2; CDR3: CASSRRQVSSGELFF; DNA: TGTGCCAGCAGCCGGCGACAGGTCTCCTCCGGGGAGCTGTTTTTT
V: TRBV15; size: .; D: TRBD2; J: TRBJ2-5; CDR3: CATSPVVGLLQETQYF; DNA: TGTGCCACCAGCCCTGTCGTGGGACTACTACAAGAGACCCAGTACTTC
V: TRBV6-1; size: .; D: TRBD1; J: TRBJ2-3; CDR3: CASSQGAVETDTQYF; DNA: TGTGCCAGCAGTCAGGGGGCGGTTGAAACAGATACGCAGTATTTT
V: TRBV27; size: .; D: TRBD1; J: TRBJ2-1; CDR3: CASSLGTGGNEQFF; DNA: TGTGCCAGCAGTTTAGGGACAGGGGGGAATGAGCAGTTCTTC
V: TRBV18; size: .; D: .; J: TRBJ2-2; CDR3: CASSANGGRLVTGELFF; DNA: TGTGCCAGCTCAGCCAACGGGGGGCGCCTGGTCACCGGGGAGCTGTTTTTT
V: TRBV7-3; size: few; D: TRBD2; J: TRBJ2-3; CDR3: CASSLSRTSGTDTQYF; DNA: TGTGCCAGCAGCTTGAGTCGGACTAGCGGGACAGATACGCAGTATTTT
V: TRBV12-5; size: .; D: TRBD1; J: TRBJ2-1; CDR3: CASGWIQGNPYNEQFF; DNA: TGTGCTAGTGGTTGGATACAGGGGAATCCTTACAATGAGCAGTTCTTC
V: TRBV19; size: .; D: .; J: TRBJ1-1; CDR3: CASSIAATGQRAEAFF; DNA: TGTGCCAGTAGTATAGCAGCGACAGGACAGAGGGCTGAAGCTTTCTTT
V: TRBV7-8; size: .; D: .; J: TRBJ2-1; CDR3: CASSLAREYNEQFF; DNA: TGTGCCAGCAGCTTAGCGCGGGAATACAATGAGCAGTTCTTC
V: TRBV2; size: .; D: TRBD1; J: TRBJ1-1; CDR3: CASSGSGGVGAFF; DNA: TGTGCCAGCAGTGGGTCAGGGGGCGTCGGGGCTTTCTTT
V: TRBV5-5; size: .; D: TRBD1; J: TRBJ2-5; CDR3: CASSLRGQGFGETQYF; DNA: TGTGCCAGCAGCCTAAGAGGACAGGGATTCGGAGAGACCCAGTACTTC
V: TRBV7-7; size: .; D: TRBD2; J: TRBJ2-5; CDR3: CASSFAAGEQETQYF; DNA: TGTGCTAGCAGCTTCGCCGCGGGGGAACAAGAGACCCAGTACTTC
V: TRBV9; size: .; D: TRBD1; J: TRBJ1-6; CDR3: CASSDQTGNSPLHF; DNA: TGTGCCAGCAGTGACCAGACAGGGAATTCACCCCTCCACTTT
V: TRBV27; size: once; D: .; J: TRBJ2-6; CDR3: CASSPSGPRSGANVLTF; DNA: TGTGCCAGCAGTCCCTCAGGGCCGCGGTCTGGGGCCAACGTCCTGACTTTC
V: TRBV12-5; size: .; D: TRBD2; J: TRBJ2-6; CDR3: CASGRTGLAEAGANVLTF; DNA: TGTGCTAGTGGTCGGACGGGACTAGCGGAGGCTGGGGCCAACGTCCTGACTTTC
V: TRBV5-8; size: .; D: TRBD1; J: TRBJ2-1; CDR3: CASSLRQGASYNEQFF; DNA: TGTGCCAGCAGCTTAAGACAGGGGGCCTCCTACAATGAGCAGTTCTTC